Sequencing of this T cell receptor beta chain was carried out in a study of shared clonotypes between healthy human individuals. Study-wide points: Only blood was sampled; tissue repertoires likely differ. Depth was large, yet rarefaction showed that sorted-subset sequencing was incomplete.

As concerns this clone: The antigen remains unidentified.

Cells designated naive CD8 were CD45RO-negative and were positively selected for CCR7, with terminally differentiated effector memory CD45RA+ cells excluded. Measured with immunoSEQ multiplex PCR; TCRdb has only the in-frame clones, and not every one. The sample consists of around 2,000,000 clones, approximately 94% of them appearing once. The CDR3 loop spans 13 amino acids. Germline V gene data show CDR1 as MDHEN and CDR2 as SYDVKM. Trimming shortened V by 2 bases and J by 5 bases, and 9 bases separated the two germline ends. The sample taken for sequencing was naive CD8+ T cells sorted from blood. The sequence derives from a man aged 18 to 30 in good health. V gene TRBV28 combines with J gene TRBJ2-5; D uncertain. This CDR3 reads CASSLNLGETQYF. CDR3 coding DNA: TGTGCCAGCAGTTTAAATTTAGGGGAGACCCAGTACTTC.